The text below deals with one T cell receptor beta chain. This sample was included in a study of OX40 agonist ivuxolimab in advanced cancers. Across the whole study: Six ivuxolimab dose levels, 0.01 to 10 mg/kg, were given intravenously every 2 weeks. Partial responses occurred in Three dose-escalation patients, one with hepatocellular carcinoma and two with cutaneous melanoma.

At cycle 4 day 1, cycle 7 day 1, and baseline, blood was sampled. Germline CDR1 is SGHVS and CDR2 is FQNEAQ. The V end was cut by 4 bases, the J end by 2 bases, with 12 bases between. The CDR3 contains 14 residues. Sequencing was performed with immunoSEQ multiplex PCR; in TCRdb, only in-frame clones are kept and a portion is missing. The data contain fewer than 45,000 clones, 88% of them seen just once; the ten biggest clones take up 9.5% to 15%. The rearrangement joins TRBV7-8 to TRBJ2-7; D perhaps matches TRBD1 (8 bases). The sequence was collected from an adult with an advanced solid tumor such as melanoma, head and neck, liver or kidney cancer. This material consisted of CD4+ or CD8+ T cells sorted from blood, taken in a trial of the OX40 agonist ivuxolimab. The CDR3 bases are TGTGCCAGCAGCTCTACAGGGGGGGCCTACGAGCAGTACTTC. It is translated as CASSSTGGAYEQYF.